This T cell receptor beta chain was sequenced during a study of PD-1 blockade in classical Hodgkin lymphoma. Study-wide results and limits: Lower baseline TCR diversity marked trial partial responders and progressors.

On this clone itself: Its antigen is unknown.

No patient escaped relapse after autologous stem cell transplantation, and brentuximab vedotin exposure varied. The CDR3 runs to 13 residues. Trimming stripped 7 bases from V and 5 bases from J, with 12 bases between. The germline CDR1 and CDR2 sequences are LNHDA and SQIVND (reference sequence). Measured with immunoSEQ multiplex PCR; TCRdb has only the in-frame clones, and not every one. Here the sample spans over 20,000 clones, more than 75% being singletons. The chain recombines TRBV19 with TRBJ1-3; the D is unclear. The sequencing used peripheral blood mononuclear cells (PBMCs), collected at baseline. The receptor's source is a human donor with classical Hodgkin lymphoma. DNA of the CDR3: TGTGCCAGTAATACATCGGGGAGAAACACCATATATTTT. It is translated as CASNTSGRNTIYF.